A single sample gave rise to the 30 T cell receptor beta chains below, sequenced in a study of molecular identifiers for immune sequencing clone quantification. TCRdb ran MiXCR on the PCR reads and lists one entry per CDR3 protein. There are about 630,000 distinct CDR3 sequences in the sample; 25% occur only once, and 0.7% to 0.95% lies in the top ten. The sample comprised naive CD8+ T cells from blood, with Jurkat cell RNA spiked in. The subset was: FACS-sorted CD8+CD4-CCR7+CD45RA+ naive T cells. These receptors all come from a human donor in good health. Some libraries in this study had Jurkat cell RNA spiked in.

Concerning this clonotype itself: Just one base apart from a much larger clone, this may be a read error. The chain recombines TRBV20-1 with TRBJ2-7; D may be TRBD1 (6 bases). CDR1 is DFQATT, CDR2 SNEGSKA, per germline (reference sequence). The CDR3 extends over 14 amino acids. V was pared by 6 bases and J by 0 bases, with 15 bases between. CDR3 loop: CSALLDSVSYEQYF. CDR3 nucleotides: TGCAGTGCCCTCCTGGACAGCGTCTCCTACGAGCAGTACTTC.

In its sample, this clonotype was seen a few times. The CDR3: CASSELGQTNYGYTF. The CDR3 bases are TGTGCCAGCAGTGAATTGGGACAGACGAACTATGGCTACACCTTC. V and J are TRBV2 and TRBJ1-2, with 7 bases identical to TRBD1. Trimming took 2 bases from V and 2 from J; bases not matched to a gene: 5. Germline CDR1 reads SNHLY; CDR2 reads FYNNEI. CDR3 length: 15 residues.

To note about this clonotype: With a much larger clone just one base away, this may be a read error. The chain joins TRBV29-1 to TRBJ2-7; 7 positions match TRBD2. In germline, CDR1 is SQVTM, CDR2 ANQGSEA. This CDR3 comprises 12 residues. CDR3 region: CRVRLAAYEQYF. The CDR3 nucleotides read TGCCGCGTCAGACTAGCTGCCTACGAGCAGTACTTC.

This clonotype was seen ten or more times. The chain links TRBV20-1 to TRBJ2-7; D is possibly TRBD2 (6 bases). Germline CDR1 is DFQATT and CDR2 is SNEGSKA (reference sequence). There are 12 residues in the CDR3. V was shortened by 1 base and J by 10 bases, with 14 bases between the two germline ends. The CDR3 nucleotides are TGCAGTGCTAGAGCGCGCGGAGGGGAACAGTACTTC. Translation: CSARARGGEQYF.

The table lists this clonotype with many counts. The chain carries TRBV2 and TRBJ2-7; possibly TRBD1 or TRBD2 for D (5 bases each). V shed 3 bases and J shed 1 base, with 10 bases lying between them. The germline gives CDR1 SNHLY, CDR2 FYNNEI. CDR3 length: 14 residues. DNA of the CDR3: TGTGCCAGCAGTGACTGGGACGGGTCCTACGAGCAGTACTTC. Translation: CASSDWDGSYEQYF. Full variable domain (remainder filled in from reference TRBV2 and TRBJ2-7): EPEVTQTPSHQVTQMGQEVILRCVPISNHLYFYWYRQILGQKVEFLVSFYNNEISEKSEIFDDQFSVERPDGSNFTLKIRSTKLEDSAMYFCASSDWDGSYEQYFGPGTRLTVT.

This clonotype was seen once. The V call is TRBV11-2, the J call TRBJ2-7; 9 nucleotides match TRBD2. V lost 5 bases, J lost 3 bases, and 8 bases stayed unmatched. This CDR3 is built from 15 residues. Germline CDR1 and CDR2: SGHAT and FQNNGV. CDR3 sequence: CASSHTRTSDYEQYF. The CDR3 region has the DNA TGTGCCAGCAGCCACACCAGGACTAGCGACTACGAGCAGTACTTC.

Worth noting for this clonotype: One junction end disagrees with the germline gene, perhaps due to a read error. The CDR3 loop reads CASSYSPAGGGSTDTQYF. In DNA, the CDR3 is TGTGCCAGCAGTTACTCGCCGGCTGGCGGGGGAAGCACGGATACGCAGTATTTT. The chain carries TRBV6-5 and TRBJ2-3; the match to TRBD2 covers 7 bases. Per the germline V gene, CDR1 is MNHEY and CDR2 is SVGAGI. The CDR3 totals 18 residues.

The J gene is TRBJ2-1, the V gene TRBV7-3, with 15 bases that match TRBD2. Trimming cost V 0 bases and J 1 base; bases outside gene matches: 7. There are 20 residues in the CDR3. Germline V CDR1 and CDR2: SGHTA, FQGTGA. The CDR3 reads CASSLTGLAGGLSSYNEQFF. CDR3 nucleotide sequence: TGTGCCAGCAGCTTAACAGGACTAGCGGGAGGGCTTAGTTCCTACAATGAGCAGTTCTTC.

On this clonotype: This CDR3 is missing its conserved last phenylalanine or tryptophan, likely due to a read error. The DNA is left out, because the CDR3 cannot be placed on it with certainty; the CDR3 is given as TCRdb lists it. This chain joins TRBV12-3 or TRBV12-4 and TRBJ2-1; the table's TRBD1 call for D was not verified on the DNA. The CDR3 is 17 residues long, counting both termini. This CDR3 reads CASSLEVGTGPYNEQLL.

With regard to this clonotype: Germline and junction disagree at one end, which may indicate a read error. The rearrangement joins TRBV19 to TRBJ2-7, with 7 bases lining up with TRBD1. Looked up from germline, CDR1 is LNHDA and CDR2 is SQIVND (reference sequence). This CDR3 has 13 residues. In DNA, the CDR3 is TGTGCCAGTAGTGTAGGGACAGCCTACGTGCAGTACTTC. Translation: CASSVGTAYVQYF.

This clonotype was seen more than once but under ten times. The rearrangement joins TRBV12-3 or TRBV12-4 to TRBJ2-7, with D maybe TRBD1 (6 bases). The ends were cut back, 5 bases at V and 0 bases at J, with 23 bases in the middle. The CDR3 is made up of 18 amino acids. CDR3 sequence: CASSPNRDTKPDSYEQYF. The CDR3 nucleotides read TGTGCCAGCAGTCCTAACCGGGACACAAAACCCGACTCCTACGAGCAGTACTTC.

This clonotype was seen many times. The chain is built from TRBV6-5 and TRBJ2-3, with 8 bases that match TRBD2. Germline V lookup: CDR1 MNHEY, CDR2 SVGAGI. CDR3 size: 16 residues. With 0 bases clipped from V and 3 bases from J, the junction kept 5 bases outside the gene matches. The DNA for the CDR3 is TGTGCCAGCAGTTACTCCCCCCTAGCGGGTACAGATACGCAGTATTTT. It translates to CASSYSPLAGTDTQYF.

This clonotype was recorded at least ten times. CDR3 protein: CASSQGMMEGHQPQHF. The CDR3 DNA follows: TGTGCCAGCAGCCAAGGCATGATGGAGGGTCATCAGCCCCAGCATTTT. The rearrangement uses TRBV3-1 and TRBJ1-5; D remains unclear. This CDR3 region has 16 residues. The V end was cut by 1 base, the J end by 5 bases, with 15 bases between. Germline loops: CDR1 LGHDT, CDR2 YNNKEL (reference sequence).

CDR3 sequence (DNA): TGTGCCACCAGTGATTGGGACAACTCGAACACCGGGGAGCTGTTTTTT. Translation: CATSDWDNSNTGELFF. The chain couples TRBV24-1 to TRBJ2-2; a possible D gene is TRBD1 (6 bases). Germline V gene data show CDR1 as KGHDR and CDR2 as SFDVKD. The V end was cut by 2 bases, the J end by 0 bases, with 9 bases between. The CDR3 is 16 residues long.

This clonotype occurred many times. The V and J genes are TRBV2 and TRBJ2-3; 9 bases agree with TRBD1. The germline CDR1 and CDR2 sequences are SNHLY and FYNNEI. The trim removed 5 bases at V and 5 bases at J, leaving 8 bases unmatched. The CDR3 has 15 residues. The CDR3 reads CASSRTGAIRDTQYF. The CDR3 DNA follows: TGTGCCAGCAGTAGGACAGGGGCGATTCGAGATACGCAGTATTTT.

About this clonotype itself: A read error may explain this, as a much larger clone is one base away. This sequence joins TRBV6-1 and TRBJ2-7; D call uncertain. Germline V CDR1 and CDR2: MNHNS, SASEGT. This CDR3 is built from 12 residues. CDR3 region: CASSEGNYKQYF. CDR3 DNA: TGTGCCAGCAGTGAAGGGAACTACAAGCAGTACTTC.

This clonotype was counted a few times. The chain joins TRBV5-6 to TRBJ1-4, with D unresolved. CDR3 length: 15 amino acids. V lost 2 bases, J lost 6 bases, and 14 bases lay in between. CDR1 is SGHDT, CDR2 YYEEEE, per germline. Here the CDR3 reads CASSLLGSGDEKLFF. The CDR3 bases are TGTGCCAGCAGCTTACTAGGGTCCGGGGATGAAAAACTGTTTTTT.

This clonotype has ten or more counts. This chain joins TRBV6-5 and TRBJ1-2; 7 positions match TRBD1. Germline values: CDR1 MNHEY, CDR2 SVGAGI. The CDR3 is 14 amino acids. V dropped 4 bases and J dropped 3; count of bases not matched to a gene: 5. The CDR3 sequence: CASSWGQQDYGYTF. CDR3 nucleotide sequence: TGTGCCAGCAGTTGGGGACAGCAGGACTATGGCTACACCTTC.

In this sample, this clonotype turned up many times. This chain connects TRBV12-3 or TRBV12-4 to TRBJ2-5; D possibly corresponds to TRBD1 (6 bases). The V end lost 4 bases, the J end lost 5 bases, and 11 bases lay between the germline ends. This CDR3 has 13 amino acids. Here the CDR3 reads CASSSNRVETQYF. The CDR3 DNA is TGTGCCAGCAGTTCGAACAGGGTTGAGACCCAGTACTTC.

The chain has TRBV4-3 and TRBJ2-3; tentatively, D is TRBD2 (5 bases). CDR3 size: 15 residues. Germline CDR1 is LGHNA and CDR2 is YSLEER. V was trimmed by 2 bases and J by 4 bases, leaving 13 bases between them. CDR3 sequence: CASSQFERSSDTQYF. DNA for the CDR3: TGCGCCAGCAGCCAATTCGAGCGGAGCTCAGATACGCAGTATTTT.

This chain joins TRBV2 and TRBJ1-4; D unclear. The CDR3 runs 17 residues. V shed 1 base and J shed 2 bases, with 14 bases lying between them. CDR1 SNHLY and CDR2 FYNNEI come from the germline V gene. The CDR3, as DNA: TGTGCCAGCAGTGAAGTTGTGTATGGTTCTACTAATGAAAAACTGTTTTTT. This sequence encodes CASSEVVYGSTNEKLFF. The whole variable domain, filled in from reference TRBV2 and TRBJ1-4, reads EPEVTQTPSHQVTQMGQEVILRCVPISNHLYFYWYRQILGQKVEFLVSFYNNEISEKSEIFDDQFSVERPDGSNFTLKIRSTKLEDSAMYFCASSEVVYGSTNEKLFFGSGTQLSVL.

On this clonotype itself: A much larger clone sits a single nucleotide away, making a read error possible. CDR3 nucleotide sequence: TGTGCCAGCATCTGTGCCGAGAACACTGAAGCTTTCTTT. Translating it yields CASICAENTEAFF. The J gene is TRBJ1-1, the V gene TRBV12-3 or TRBV12-4; D gene uncertain. This CDR3 spans 13 amino acids. Trimming stripped 7 bases from V and 1 base from J, with 10 bases between.

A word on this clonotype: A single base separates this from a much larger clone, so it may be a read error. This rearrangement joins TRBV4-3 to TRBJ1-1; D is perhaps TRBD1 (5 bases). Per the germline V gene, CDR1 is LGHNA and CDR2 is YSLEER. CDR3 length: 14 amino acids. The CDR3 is CARSQDEGRTEAFF. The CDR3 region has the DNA TGCGCCCGCAGCCAAGATGAGGGGAGAACTGAAGCTTTCTTT.

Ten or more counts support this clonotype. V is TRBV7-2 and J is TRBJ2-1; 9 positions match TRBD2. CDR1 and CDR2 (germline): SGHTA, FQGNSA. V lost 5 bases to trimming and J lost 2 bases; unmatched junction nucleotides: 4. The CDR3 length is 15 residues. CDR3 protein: CASSPSGGPYNEQFF. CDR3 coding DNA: TGTGCCAGCAGCCCAAGCGGGGGGCCCTACAATGAGCAGTTCTTC. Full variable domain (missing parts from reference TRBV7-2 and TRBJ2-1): GAGVSQSPSNKVTEKGKDVELRCDPISGHTALYWYRQSLGQGLEFLIYFQGNSAPDKSGLPSDRFSAERTGGSVSTLTIQRTQQEDSAVYLCASSPSGGPYNEQFFGPGTRLTVL.

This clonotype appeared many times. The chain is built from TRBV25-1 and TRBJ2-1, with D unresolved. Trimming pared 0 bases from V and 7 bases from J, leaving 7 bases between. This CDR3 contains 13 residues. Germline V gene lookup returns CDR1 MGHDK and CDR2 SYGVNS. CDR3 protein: CASSEYSSNEQFF. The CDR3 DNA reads TGTGCCAGCAGTGAATATAGCTCGAATGAGCAGTTCTTC. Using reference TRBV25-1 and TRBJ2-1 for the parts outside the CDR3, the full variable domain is EADIYQTPRYLVIGTGKKITLECSQTMGHDKMYWYQQDPGMELHLIHYSYGVNSTEKGDLSSESTVSRIRTEHFPLTLESARPSHTSQYLCASSEYSSNEQFFGPGTRLTVL.

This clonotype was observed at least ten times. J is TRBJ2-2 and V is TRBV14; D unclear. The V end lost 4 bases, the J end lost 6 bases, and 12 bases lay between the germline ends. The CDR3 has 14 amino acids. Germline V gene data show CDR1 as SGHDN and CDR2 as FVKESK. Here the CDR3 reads CASSPNGLPGELFF. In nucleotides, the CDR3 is TGTGCCAGCAGCCCCAATGGGCTACCCGGGGAGCTGTTTTTT.

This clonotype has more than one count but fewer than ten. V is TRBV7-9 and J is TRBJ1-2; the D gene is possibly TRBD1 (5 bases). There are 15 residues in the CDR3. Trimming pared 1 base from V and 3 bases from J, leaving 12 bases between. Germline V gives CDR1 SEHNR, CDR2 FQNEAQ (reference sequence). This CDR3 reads CASSLVRDGDYGYTF. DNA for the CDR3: TGTGCCAGCAGCTTAGTACGGGACGGAGACTATGGCTACACCTTC. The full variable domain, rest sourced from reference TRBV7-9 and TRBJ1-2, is DTGVSQNPRHKITKRGQNVTFRCDPISEHNRLYWYRQTLGQGPEFLTYFQNEAQLEKSRLLSDRFSAERPKGSFSTLEIQRTEQGDSAMYLCASSLVRDGDYGYTFGSGTRLTVV.

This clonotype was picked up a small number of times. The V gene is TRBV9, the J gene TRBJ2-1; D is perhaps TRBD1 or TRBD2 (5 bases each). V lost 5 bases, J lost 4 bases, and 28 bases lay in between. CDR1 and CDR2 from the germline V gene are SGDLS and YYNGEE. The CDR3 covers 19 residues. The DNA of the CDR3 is TGTGCCAGCAGTTATCCCGGGACCGTTGGGAAGGAACGTTACAATGAGCAGTTCTTC. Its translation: CASSYPGTVGKERYNEQFF.

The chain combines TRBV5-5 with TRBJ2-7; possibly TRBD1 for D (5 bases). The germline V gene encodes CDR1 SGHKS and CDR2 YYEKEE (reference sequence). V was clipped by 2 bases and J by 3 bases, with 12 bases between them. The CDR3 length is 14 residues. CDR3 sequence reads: CASSFEDKYYEQYF. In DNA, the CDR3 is TGTGCCAGCAGCTTTGAGGACAAGTACTACGAGCAGTACTTC. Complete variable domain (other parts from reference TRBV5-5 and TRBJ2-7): DAGVTQSPTHLIKTRGQQVTLRCSPISGHKSVSWYQQVLGQGPQFIFQYYEKEERGRGNFPDRFSARQFPNYSSELNVNALLLGDSALYLCASSFEDKYYEQYFGPGTRLTVT.

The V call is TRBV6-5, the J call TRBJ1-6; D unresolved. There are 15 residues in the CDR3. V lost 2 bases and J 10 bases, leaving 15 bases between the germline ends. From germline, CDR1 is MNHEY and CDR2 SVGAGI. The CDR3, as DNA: TGTGCCAGCAGTTACGGGGAGAGGGTAGGGTCACCCCTCCACTTT. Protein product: CASSYGERVGSPLHF.